This entry describes one T cell receptor beta chain. Measured with immunoSEQ multiplex PCR; TCRdb has only the in-frame clones, and not every one. Of about 1.1 million clones listed, approximately 77% are singletons. Germline CDR1 and CDR2: SGHTA and FQGTGA. V was clipped by 7 bases and J by 1 base; unmatched bases: 5. The CDR3 covers 14 residues. The data originate from a study of shared clonotypes between healthy human individuals. The chain joins TRBV7-3 to TRBJ2-7, with 9 nucleotides matching TRBD2. The material sequenced was memory CD4+ T cells from PBMCs. Stated subset: CD45RA-negative fraction. The origin of this receptor is a man younger than 30 in good health. Some clones in this sample may be carry-over from other donors' samples. CDR3 sequence: CASKRTSDSYEQYF. DNA for the CDR3: TGTGCCAGCAAGCGGACTAGCGATTCCTACGAGCAGTACTTC.